Presented here are 31 T cell receptor beta chains from one specimen sequenced in a study of blood T cell repertoires in COVID-19 (dated by TCRdb to 2018 to 2021). Receptor libraries were prepared by the immunoSEQ multiplex PCR assay. TCRdb stores this immuneACCESS table with in-frame sequences only. Part of the clones is absent; in the studies checked, under half of the shortfall reflects unresolved V genes, and no reason is known for the rest. A total of about 430,000 clones appear in this sample, approximately 87% of them only once. The ten largest clonotypes hold around 0.95% of the sample. Sequenced sample: PBMCs or T cells enriched from blood (not recorded which). The receptors come from a woman aged 30 to 39 with acute COVID-19.

This chain links TRBV7-2 with TRBJ2-3, with D maybe TRBD1 (6 bases). Between the trimmed V and J ends, which lost 2 bases and 2 bases, there was a span of 17 bases. Germline assignment: CDR1 SGHTA and CDR2 FQGNSA. This CDR3 spans 17 amino acids. CDR3 residues: CASSLMSTGEYTDTQYF. The CDR3 DNA sequence: TGTGCCAGCAGCTTAATGTCGACAGGTGAATACACAGATACGCAGTATTTT.

This chain connects TRBV3-1 (or the pseudogene TRBV3-2) to TRBJ2-7; 10 bases match TRBD1. With V trimmed by 6 bases and J by 3 bases, 8 bases remained unmatched. Germline V gene sequence: CDR1 LGHDT, CDR2 YNNKEL (reference sequence). This CDR3 contains 15 residues. Written as DNA, the CDR3 is TGTGCCAGCAGGTTCAGCCGGGACAGGGGCTACGAGCAGTACTTC. This translates into CASRFSRDRGYEQYF.

V and J are TRBV6-5 and TRBJ1-6; a weak D match, TRBD1 (5 bases). The germline CDR1 and CDR2 sequences are MNHEY and SVGAGI. The CDR3 extends over 15 amino acids. V was clipped by 4 bases and J by 10 bases, with 17 bases between them. CDR3 coding DNA: TGTGCCAGCAGTTTTGGGCAGGGTACGGGCTCACCCCTCCACTTT. Protein product: CASSFGQGTGSPLHF.

This chain uses TRBV19 with TRBJ1-2; D unresolved. The CDR3 is 14 residues long. V lost 4 bases and J lost 6, with 15 bases in between. The germline CDR1 and CDR2 sequences are LNHDA and SQIVND (reference sequence). The chain's CDR3 is CASSTNLPGNGYTF. For the CDR3, the DNA is TGTGCCAGTAGTACAAACCTCCCTGGCAATGGCTACACCTTC.

The genes are TRBV24-1 and TRBJ2-7; 9 bases fit TRBD1. V shed 5 bases and J 5 bases; nucleotides not matched to a gene: 3. Germline assignment: CDR1 KGHDR and CDR2 SFDVKD. The CDR3 totals 13 residues. In DNA, the CDR3 is TGTGCCACCAGTGCTTGGACAGGGGACGAGCAGTACTTC. It translates to CATSAWTGDEQYF.

The J gene is TRBJ1-4, the V gene TRBV15; maybe TRBD1 (6 bases). V was trimmed by 2 bases and J by 5 bases, leaving 15 bases between them. This CDR3 is 16 amino acids long. Germline CDR1 LNHNV, CDR2 YYDKDF (reference sequence). The CDR3, as DNA: TGTGCCACCAGCAGAACGATGGGACAAACGAATGAAAAACTGTTTTTT. The encoded protein is CATSRTMGQTNEKLFF.

V is TRBV5-6 and J is TRBJ1-1, with D possibly TRBD1 on 5 matching bases. The germline V and J ends were trimmed by 5 bases and 4 bases, with 15 bases remaining between them. Germline values: CDR1 SGHDT, CDR2 YYEEEE. This CDR3 is 14 amino acids long. The CDR3 region is CASRPGGGGTEAFF. CDR3 coding DNA: TGTGCCAGCAGACCCGGGGGGGGAGGCACTGAAGCTTTCTTT.

The chain has TRBV19 and TRBJ1-5; 7 bases agree with TRBD1. This CDR3 contains 15 residues. Germline assignment: CDR1 LNHDA and CDR2 SQIVND (reference sequence). Trimming took 4 bases from V and 3 from J; bases not matched to a gene: 6. The CDR3 DNA reads TGTGCCAGTAGTACAGGGGGGAATGTCAATCAGCCCCAGCATTTT. As protein: CASSTGGNVNQPQHF.

The table lists this clone with a count of one. The genes are TRBV7-6 and TRBJ1-2, with 9 positions matching TRBD1. The trim removed 2 bases at V and 5 bases at J, leaving 12 bases unmatched. Germline CDR1 reads SGHVS; CDR2 reads FNYEAQ. This CDR3 comprises 17 residues. The CDR3 nucleotides are TGTGCCAGCAGCTTAAACCCAGGACAGGGGAGTGGGTATGGCTACACCTTC. Residues: CASSLNPGQGSGYGYTF.

The gene calls are TRBV27 and TRBJ2-2, with TRBD1 identical over 7 bases. CDR3 length: 15 amino acids. CDR1 MNHEY and CDR2 SMNVEV come from the germline V gene (reference sequence). The V gene end was trimmed by 1 base and the J gene end by 5 bases; junction bases not matched to a gene: 4. CDR3 sequence: CASSLFTRGTGELFF. The CDR3 bases are TGTGCCAGCAGTTTATTTACCAGGGGGACCGGGGAGCTGTTTTTT.

The chain combines TRBV5-1 with TRBJ1-1, with TRBD1 identical over 12 bases. CDR3 length: 15 residues. CDR1 SGHRS and CDR2 YFSETQ come from the germline V gene. V trimming: 5 bases; J trimming: 8 bases; junction bases outside the gene matches: 10. The CDR3 DNA reads TGCGCCAGCAGTTTTACCGGGACAGGGGGCAGGGAAGCTTTCTTT. Translated: CASSFTGTGGREAFF.

The V call is TRBV6-5, the J call TRBJ1-1, with 8 bases matching TRBD1. Germline CDR1 and CDR2: MNHEY and SVGAGI. The CDR3 loop spans 16 amino acids. V lost 1 base to trimming and J lost 2 bases; unmatched junction nucleotides: 6. This chain's CDR3 is CASSYFPGQGNTEAFF. The CDR3 DNA is TGTGCCAGCAGTTACTTCCCCGGACAGGGAAACACTGAAGCTTTCTTT.

The CDR3 DNA sequence: TGCGCCAGCAGCCCCCCGGTAGGGGGAGTGAACACTGAAGCTTTCTTT. Protein: CASSPPVGGVNTEAFF. The chain uses TRBV5-1 and TRBJ1-1, with D possibly TRBD1 on 6 matching bases. Trimming left V 4 bases short and J 0 bases short, with 16 bases between. Germline CDR1 is SGHRS and CDR2 is YFSETQ. The CDR3 is made up of 16 amino acids.

The gene calls are TRBV7-3 and TRBJ2-2; 10 bases map to TRBD1. CDR1 SGHTA and CDR2 FQGTGA come from the germline V gene. The CDR3 runs 16 residues. Unmatched junction bases numbered 10, after V lost 5 bases and J lost 7 bases. As DNA, the CDR3 is TGTGCCAGCAGCCCCCCCGGGACAGGGGTTCTCGGGGAGCTGTTTTTT. Protein: CASSPPGTGVLGELFF.

The rearrangement joins TRBV29-1 to TRBJ2-3, with TRBD1 matching over 11 bases. The germline CDR1 and CDR2 sequences are SQVTM and ANQGSEA. V lost 4 bases, J lost 4 bases, and 4 bases stayed unmatched. The CDR3 has 14 residues. The CDR3 DNA follows: TGCAGCGTTGGGGGACAGGGGGTCCCAGATACGCAGTATTTT. It specifies CSVGGQGVPDTQYF.

The chain joins TRBV5-8 to TRBJ1-5; D is possibly TRBD1 (5 bases). Germline V gives CDR1 SGHTS, CDR2 YDEGEE. Trimming shortened V by 2 bases and J by 2 bases, and 14 bases separated the two germline ends. CDR3 length: 16 amino acids. CDR3 nucleotide sequence: TGTGCCAGCAGCTTCGATACAGGCCTGGGCAATCAGCCCCAGCATTTT. It specifies CASSFDTGLGNQPQHF.

V gene TRBV19 combines with J gene TRBJ1-6, with a tentative D call TRBD1 (5 bases). The length of the CDR3 is 16 residues. V was pared by 5 bases and J by 0 bases, with 11 bases between. The germline V gene encodes CDR1 LNHDA and CDR2 SQIVND (reference sequence). CDR3 bases: TGTGCCAGTAGTTGGGGGGGGAGCTCCTATAATTCACCCCTCCACTTT. It codes for CASSWGGSSYNSPLHF.

J is TRBJ1-2 and V is TRBV24-1, with unresolved D. V was trimmed by 5 bases and J by 2 bases, leaving 11 bases between them. This CDR3 has 14 amino acids. Germline-derived CDR1 and CDR2 are KGHDR and SFDVKD. The CDR3 sequence: CATSAPGLNYGYTF. As DNA, the CDR3 is TGTGCCACCAGTGCCCCGGGGTTAAACTATGGCTACACCTTC.

The CDR3 loop reads CASSLGQGEGGYTF. In DNA, the CDR3 is TGTGCCAGCAGCCTCGGACAGGGTGAGGGGGGCTACACCTTC. The V gene is TRBV7-8, the J gene TRBJ1-2; 8 bases are a match to TRBD1. Germline CDR1 and CDR2: SGHVS and FQNEAQ. Trimming cost V 5 bases and J 8 bases; bases outside gene matches: 10. The CDR3 has 14 amino acids.

The V and J genes are TRBV4-3 and TRBJ1-1; 10 positions match TRBD1. The CDR3 runs 15 residues. V shed 1 base, J shed 5 bases, and the junction held 4 bases outside the gene matches. CDR1 and CDR2 from the germline V gene are LGHNA and YSLEER. The CDR3 sequence: CASSQVGQGWTEAFF. Written as DNA, the CDR3 is TGCGCCAGCAGCCAAGTGGGACAGGGGTGGACTGAAGCTTTCTTT.

V usage is TRBV4-1 and J usage is TRBJ1-4, with D possibly matching TRBD1 (6 bases). The CDR3 covers 16 residues. The ends were cut back, 3 bases at V and 5 bases at J, with 16 bases in the middle. Germline CDR1 and CDR2: MGHRA and YSYEKL. This CDR3 reads CASSHLLQGGNEKLFF. The CDR3 DNA is TGCGCCAGCAGCCACCTTCTACAGGGCGGGAATGAAAAACTGTTTTTT.

CDR3 bases: TGTGCCAGCTCACCAGGGACTTTCGTCGGGAATAATTCACCCCTCCACTTT. Protein: CASSPGTFVGNNSPLHF. The V call is TRBV18, the J call TRBJ1-6; the D gene is possibly TRBD1 (5 bases). Between the trimmed V and J ends, which lost 2 bases and 5 bases, there was a span of 16 bases. There are 17 residues in the CDR3. Germline lookup yields CDR1 KGHSH and CDR2 LQKENI.

This chain joins TRBV7-3 and TRBJ1-1; 9 bases are a match to TRBD1. V was clipped by 4 bases and J by 3 bases; unmatched bases: 6. The germline CDR1 and CDR2 sequences are SGHTA and FQGTGA. The CDR3 has 15 amino acids. The CDR3 sequence is CASSSQTGGHTEAFF. CDR3 sequence (DNA): TGTGCCAGCAGCTCGCAGACAGGGGGGCACACTGAAGCTTTCTTT.

This chain joins TRBV4-1 and TRBJ1-1; 8 positions agree with TRBD1. CDR1 is MGHRA, CDR2 YSYEKL, per germline. The CDR3 covers 18 residues. The V segment lost 3 bases and the J segment 6 bases; nucleotides outside the gene matches: 18. CDR3 nucleotide sequence: TGCGCCAGCAGCCATGGGACAGGAATAGTAGGTTTCACCCCTGAAGCTTTCTTT. The encoded protein is CASSHGTGIVGFTPEAFF.

V usage is TRBV28 and J usage is TRBJ1-6; 8 bases map to TRBD1. V lost 5 bases, J lost 8 bases, and 8 bases stayed unmatched. CDR3 length: 15 amino acids. Germline-derived CDR1 and CDR2 are MDHEN and SYDVKM. The CDR3 protein is CASSPTGAFDSPLHF. CDR3 DNA sequence: TGTGCCAGCAGTCCGACAGGGGCTTTTGATTCACCCCTCCACTTT.

A single count supports this clone. This chain links TRBV29-1 with TRBJ2-4; tentative D call: TRBD1 (6 bases). The CDR3 loop spans 16 amino acids. Germline V gene lookup returns CDR1 SQVTM and CDR2 ANQGSEA. The V end was cut by 2 bases, the J end by 0 bases, with 14 bases between. CDR3 loop: CSVERDTGLAKNIQYF. DNA for the CDR3: TGCAGCGTTGAAAGGGACACCGGCCTAGCCAAAAACATTCAGTACTTC.

The rearrangement joins TRBV28 to TRBJ1-6, with TRBD1 as a possible D gene (5 bases). CDR3 size: 14 residues. Deletions cut 2 bases from V and 9 bases from J, with 11 bases between. CDR1 is MDHEN and CDR2 is SYDVKM in the germline V gene. The CDR3 loop reads CASSLGGTSSPLHF. Written as DNA, the CDR3 is TGTGCCAGCAGTTTAGGGGGGACCAGTTCACCCCTCCACTTT. The full variable domain, with the rest looked up from reference TRBV28 and TRBJ1-6, is DVKVTQSSRYLVKRTGEKVFLECVQDMDHENMFWYRQDPGLGLRLIYFSYDVKMKEKGDIPEGYSVSREKKERFSLILESASTNQTSMYLCASSLGGTSSPLHFGNGTRLTVT.

The rearrangement uses TRBV23-1 and TRBJ1-4; TRBD1 aligns across 7 bases. TRBV23-1 falls under the ORF class, with uncertain function. The CDR3 covers 14 residues. With 8 bases clipped from V and 15 bases from J, the junction kept 18 bases outside the gene matches. The CDR3 DNA reads TGCGCCAGCGGGGACAGAATTCATGAAAAACTAATGTTTTTT. Translated, it gives CASGDRIHEKLMFF.

This chain links TRBV19 with TRBJ2-4, with D maybe TRBD2 (7 bases). CDR3 size: 17 residues. Trimming shortened V by 6 bases and J by 1 base, and 19 bases separated the two germline ends. Germline CDR1 LNHDA, CDR2 SQIVND (reference sequence). Here the CDR3 reads CASSDLRGLEAKNIQYF. The CDR3 bases are TGTGCCAGTAGCGACTTGCGGGGGCTCGAGGCCAAAAACATTCAGTACTTC.

This clone was counted a single time. The chain couples TRBV27 to TRBJ1-6; TRBD1 is a possible D gene (6 bases). The germline V gene encodes CDR1 MNHEY and CDR2 SMNVEV (reference sequence). This CDR3 contains 16 residues. Trimming took 5 bases from V and 7 from J, leaving 18 bases between them. DNA for the CDR3: TGTGCCAGCAGTGTTCACAGGGCTATCGGGAATTCACCCCTCCACTTT. It codes for CASSVHRAIGNSPLHF.

The rearrangement uses TRBV27 and TRBJ1-6, with D possibly matching TRBD1 (6 bases). V shed 10 bases and J shed 7 bases, with 20 bases lying between them. Germline values: CDR1 MNHEY, CDR2 SMNVEV (reference sequence). The CDR3 loop spans 15 amino acids. The CDR3 loop reads CATRVSLGHNSPLHF. CDR3 in DNA: TGTGCCACGCGGGTCTCTCTGGGACACAATTCACCCCTCCACTTT.